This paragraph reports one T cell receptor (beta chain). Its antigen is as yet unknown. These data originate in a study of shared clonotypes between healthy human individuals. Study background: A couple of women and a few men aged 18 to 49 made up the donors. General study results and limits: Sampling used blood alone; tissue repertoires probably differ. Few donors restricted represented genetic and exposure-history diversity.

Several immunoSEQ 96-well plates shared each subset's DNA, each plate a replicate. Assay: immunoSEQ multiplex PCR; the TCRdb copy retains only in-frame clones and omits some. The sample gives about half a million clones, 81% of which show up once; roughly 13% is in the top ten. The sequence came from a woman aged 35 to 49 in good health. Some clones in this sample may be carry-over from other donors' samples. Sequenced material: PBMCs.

CDR3 DNA sequence: TGTGCCAGCAGTCTAACTCGGACTGCTAACACCGGGGAGCTGTTTTTT. It yields the protein CASSLTRTANTGELFF. This chain connects TRBV27 to TRBJ2-2; D may be TRBD2 (5 bases). This CDR3 contains 16 residues. The germline CDR1 and CDR2 sequences are MNHEY and SMNVEV (reference sequence). V lost 5 bases and J lost 2, with 15 bases in between.